The clone carrying this TCR beta chain was seen more than once but under ten times. Its matching antigen is unknown. Time point reported: patch test 1, 2 weeks after DPC sensitization. As for treatment: therapeutic diphenylcyclopropenone sensitization with weekly scalp DPC. In every case, blood was obtained before the patch test was applied. TCRdb ran MiXCR on the RACE reads and lists one entry per CDR3 protein. Of 65,000 to 80,000 distinct CDR3 sequences listed, about 9.3% were seen once; the top ten hold roughly 1.4%. This sample is part of a study of human T cells and chemical hapten exposure. Findings and limits, study-wide: Expanded TCRs grouped into significantly more large CDR3 similarity clusters than controls produced.

The starting material was whole blood, obtained in connection with sensitization to the hapten diphenylcyclopropenone (DPC). The clonotype was recovered from a woman aged 45-65 years with alopecia areata. Some clones in this sample may be carry-over from other donors' samples.

The CDR3 DNA reads as TGTGCCAGCAGTGCTCGGGGGCGCGGCACAGATACGCAGTATTTT. Its translation is CASSARGRGTDTQYF. V usage is TRBV27 and J usage is TRBJ2-3; D possibly matches TRBD1 or TRBD2 (6 bases each). With 5 bases removed from V and 1 base from J, the gap between germline ends came to 13 bases. This CDR3 spans 15 amino acids. Germline CDR1 MNHEY, CDR2 SMNVEV (reference sequence).